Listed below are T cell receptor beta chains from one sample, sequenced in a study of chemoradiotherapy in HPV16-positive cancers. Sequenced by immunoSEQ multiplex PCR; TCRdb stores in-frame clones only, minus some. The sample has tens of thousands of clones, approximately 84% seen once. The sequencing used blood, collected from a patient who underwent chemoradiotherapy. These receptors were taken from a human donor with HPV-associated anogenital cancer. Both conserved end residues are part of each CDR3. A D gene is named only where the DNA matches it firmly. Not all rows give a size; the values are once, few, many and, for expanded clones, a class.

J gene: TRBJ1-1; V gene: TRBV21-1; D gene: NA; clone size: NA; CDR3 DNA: TGTGGATCCTCTTTAGGGTCAAATCCATGTGTGCCTGAAGCTTTCTTT; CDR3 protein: CGSSLGSNPCVPEAFF
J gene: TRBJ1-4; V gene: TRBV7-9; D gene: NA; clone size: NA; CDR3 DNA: TGTGCCAGCAGCTCGACTTTCGGGACAAAACTGTTTTTT; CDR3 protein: CASSSTFGTKLFF
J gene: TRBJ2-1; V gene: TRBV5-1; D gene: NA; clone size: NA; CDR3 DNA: TGCGCCAGCAGCTTGGGTGGCGCAGGCCCGATTCTATACAATGAGCAGTTCTTC; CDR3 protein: CASSLGGAGPILYNEQFF
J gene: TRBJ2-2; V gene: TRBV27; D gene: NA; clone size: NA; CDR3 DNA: TGTGCCAGCAGTTTAAAAAGGGACACCGGGGAGCTGTTTTTT; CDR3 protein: CASSLKRDTGELFF
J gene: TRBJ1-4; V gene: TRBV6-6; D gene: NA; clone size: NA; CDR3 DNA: TGTGCCAGCAGTTACGTCGTTGCAACTAATGAAAAACTGTTTTTT; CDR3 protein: CASSYVVATNEKLFF
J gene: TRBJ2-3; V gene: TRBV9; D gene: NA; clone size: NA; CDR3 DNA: TGTGCCAGCAGCGTAGGCCTTCTACCCCCCACAGATACGCAGTATTTT; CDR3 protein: CASSVGLLPPTDTQYF
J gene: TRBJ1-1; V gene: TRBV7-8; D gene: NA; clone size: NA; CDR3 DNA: TGTGCCAGCAGAAAGAGGGCAGAGTCGAACACTGAAGCTTTCTTT; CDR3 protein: CASRKRAESNTEAFF
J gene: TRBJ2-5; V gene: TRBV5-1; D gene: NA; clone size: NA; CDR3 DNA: TGCGCCAGCAGCTTGGAGGGAGAGACCCAGTACTTC; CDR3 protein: CASSLEGETQYF
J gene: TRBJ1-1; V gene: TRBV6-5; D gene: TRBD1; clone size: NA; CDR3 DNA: TGTGCCAGCAGTTACGAGGGAGGGGGCATGAACACTGAAGCTTTCTTT; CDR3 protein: CASSYEGGGMNTEAFF
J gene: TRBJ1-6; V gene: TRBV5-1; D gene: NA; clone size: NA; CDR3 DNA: TGCGCCAGCAGCTTGCGGGCAGGTCAAGAAGGATCACCCCTCCACTTT; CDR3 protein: CASSLRAGQEGSPLHF
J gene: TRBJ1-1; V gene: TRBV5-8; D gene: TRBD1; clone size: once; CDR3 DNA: TGTGCCAGCACCACCCGGACAGGGGCTCTCACTGAAGCTTTCTTT; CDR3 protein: CASTTRTGALTEAFF
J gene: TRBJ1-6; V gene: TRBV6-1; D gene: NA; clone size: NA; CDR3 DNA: TGTGCCAGCTGGGGGGGGCAGCATAATTCACCCCTCCACTTT; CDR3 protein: CASWGGQHNSPLHF
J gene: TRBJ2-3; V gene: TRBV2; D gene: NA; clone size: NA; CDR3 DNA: TGTGCCAGCAGACTAGGCCCAATCACAGATACGCAGTATTTT; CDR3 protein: CASRLGPITDTQYF
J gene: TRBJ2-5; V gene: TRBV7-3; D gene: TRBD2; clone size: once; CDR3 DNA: TGTGCCAGCAGCTTCTCCAGCGGGGGGATCAACCAAGAGACCCAGTACTTC; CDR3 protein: CASSFSSGGINQETQYF
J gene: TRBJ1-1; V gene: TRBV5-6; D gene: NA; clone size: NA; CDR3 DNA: TGTGCCAGCAGCATAGAACAGGGCTTAAGGCTGACTGAAGCTTTCTTT; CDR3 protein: CASSIEQGLRLTEAFF
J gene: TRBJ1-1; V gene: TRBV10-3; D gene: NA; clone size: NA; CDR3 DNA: TGTGCCATCAGCGGGACACCGAACACTGAAGCTTTCTTT; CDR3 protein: CAISGTPNTEAFF
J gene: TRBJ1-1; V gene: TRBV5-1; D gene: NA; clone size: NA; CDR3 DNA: TGCGCCAGCAGCGGGTTGGGGGGAATGAACACTGAAGCTTTCTTT; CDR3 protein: CASSGLGGMNTEAFF
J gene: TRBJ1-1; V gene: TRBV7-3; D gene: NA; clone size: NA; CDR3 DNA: TGTGCCAGCAGCTTAACCCGATACACTGAAGCTTTCTTT; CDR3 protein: CASSLTRYTEAFF
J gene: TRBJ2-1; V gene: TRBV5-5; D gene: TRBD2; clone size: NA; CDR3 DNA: TGTGCCAGCAGCCCAATAGCGGGGGGGCCAGGTGAGCAGTTCTTC; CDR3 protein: CASSPIAGGPGEQFF
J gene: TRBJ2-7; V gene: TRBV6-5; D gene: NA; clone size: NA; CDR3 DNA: TGTGCCAGCAGTTACCCAGGGGGGGTCGAGCAGTACTTC; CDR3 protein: CASSYPGGVEQYF
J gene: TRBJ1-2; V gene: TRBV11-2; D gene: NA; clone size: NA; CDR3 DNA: TGTGCCAGCAGCCTACAGACTGGGGGCTCTAACTATGGCTACACCTTC; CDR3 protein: CASSLQTGGSNYGYTF
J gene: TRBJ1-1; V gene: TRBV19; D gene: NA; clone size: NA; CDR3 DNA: TGTGCCAGTAGTATAAGTGGGGTCTTCACTGAAGCTTTCTTT; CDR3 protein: CASSISGVFTEAFF
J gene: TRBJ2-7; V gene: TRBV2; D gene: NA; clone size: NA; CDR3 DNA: TGTGCCAGCGGGGGGGGCCTCCTTTCCTACGAGCAGTACTTC; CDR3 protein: CASGGGLLSYEQYF
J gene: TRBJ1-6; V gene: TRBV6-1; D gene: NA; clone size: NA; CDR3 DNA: TGTGCCAGCAGTGAAAGTTATGGACCCTACAATTTTCCCCTCCACTTT; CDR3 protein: CASSESYGPYNFPLHF
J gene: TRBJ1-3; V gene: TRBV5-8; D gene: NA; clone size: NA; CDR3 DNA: TGTGCCAGCAAGGGGCCCAACACCATATATTTT; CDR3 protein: CASKGPNTIYF
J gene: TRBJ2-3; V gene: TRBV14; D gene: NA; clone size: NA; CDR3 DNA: TGTGCCAGCAGACCCACCAGGGGGGGGAATGCAGATACGCAGTATTTT; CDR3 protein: CASRPTRGGNADTQYF
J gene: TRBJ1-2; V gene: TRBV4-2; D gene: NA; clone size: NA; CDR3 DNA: TGTGCCAGCAGCCAAGATCCATCCACAGACACCTATGGCTACACCTTC; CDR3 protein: CASSQDPSTDTYGYTF
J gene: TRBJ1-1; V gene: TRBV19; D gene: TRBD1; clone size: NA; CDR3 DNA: TGTGCCAGTAGACCCGGACAGGGGATTTTCACTGAAGCTTTCTTT; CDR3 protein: CASRPGQGIFTEAFF
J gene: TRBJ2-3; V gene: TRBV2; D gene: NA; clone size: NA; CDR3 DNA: TGTGCCAGCAGCCCTGGACTCGTGTTTGATTCTAGCACAGATACGCAGTATTTT; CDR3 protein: CASSPGLVFDSSTDTQYF
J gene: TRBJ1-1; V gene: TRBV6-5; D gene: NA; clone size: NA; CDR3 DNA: TGTGCCAGCAGTTACAGGGGAAGGAACACTGAAGCTTTCTTT; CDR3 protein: CASSYRGRNTEAFF
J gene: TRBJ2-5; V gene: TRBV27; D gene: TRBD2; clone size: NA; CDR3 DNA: TGTGCCAGCAGTCCTATGGGACTACAAGAGACCCAGTACTTC; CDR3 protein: CASSPMGLQETQYF
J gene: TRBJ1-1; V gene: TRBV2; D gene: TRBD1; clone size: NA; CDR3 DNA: TGTGCCAGCAGAAGCGACAGGGTGAACACTGAAGCTTTCTTT; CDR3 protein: CASRSDRVNTEAFF
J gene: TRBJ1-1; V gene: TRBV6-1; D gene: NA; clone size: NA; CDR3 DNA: TGTGCCAGCAGCGCCGTGGGGAACACTGAAGCTTTCTTT; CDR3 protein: CASSAVGNTEAFF
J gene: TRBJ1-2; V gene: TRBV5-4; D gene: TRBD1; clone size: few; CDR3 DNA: TGTGCCACCTCTGACAGGGTCGGATATGGCTACACCTTC; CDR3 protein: CATSDRVGYGYTF
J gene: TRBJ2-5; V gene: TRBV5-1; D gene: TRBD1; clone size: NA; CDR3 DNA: TGCGCCAGCAGCTGGGGACAGGGCGGCCAAGAGACCCAGTACTTC; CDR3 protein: CASSWGQGGQETQYF
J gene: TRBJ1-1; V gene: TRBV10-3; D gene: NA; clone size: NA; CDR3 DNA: TGTGCCATCAGTGGGGCCAGGGGTTCTGTGAACACTGAAGCTTTCTTT; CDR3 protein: CAISGARGSVNTEAFF
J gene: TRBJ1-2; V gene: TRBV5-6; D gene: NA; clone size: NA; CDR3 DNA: TGTGCCAGCAGCTCCTCGGGGGGCGGCTATGGCTACACCTTC; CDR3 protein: CASSSSGGGYGYTF
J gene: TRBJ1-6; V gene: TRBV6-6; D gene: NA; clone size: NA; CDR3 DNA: TGTGCCAGCAAGGACTCGGGTTCACCCCTCCACTTT; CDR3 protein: CASKDSGSPLHF
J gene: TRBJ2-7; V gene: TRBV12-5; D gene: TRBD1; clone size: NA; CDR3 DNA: TGTGCTAGTGGTTTGGCCGGGACAGGGGTCTACGAGCAGTACTTC; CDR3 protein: CASGLAGTGVYEQYF
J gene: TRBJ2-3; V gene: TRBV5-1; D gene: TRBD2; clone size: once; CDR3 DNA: TGCGCCAGCAGCTTGAGCGGGACTAACACAGATACGCAGTATTTT; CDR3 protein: CASSLSGTNTDTQYF
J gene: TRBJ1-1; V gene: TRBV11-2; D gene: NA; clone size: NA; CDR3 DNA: TGTGCCAGCAGCTTAGGTCGTCTGGCGGAAATGAACACTGAAGCTTTCTTT; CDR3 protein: CASSLGRLAEMNTEAFF
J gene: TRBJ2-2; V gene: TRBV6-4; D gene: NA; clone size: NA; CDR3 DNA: TGTGCCACCTCACAGACCGGGACTCTTAACACCGGGGAGCTGTTTTTT; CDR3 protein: CATSQTGTLNTGELFF
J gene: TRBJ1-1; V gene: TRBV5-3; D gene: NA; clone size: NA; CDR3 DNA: TGTGCCAGAAGCTTCCTGGACGCGTTGGGCACTGAAGCTTTCTTT; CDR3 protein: CARSFLDALGTEAFF
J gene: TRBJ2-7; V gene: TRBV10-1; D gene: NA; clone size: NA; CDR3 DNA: TGCGCCAGCAGTCCTAACCATTACGAGCAGTACTTC; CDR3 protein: CASSPNHYEQYF
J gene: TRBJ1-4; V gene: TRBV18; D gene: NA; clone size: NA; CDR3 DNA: TGTGCCAGCTCACGGGGGAGCACTAATGAAAAACTGTTTTTT; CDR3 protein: CASSRGSTNEKLFF
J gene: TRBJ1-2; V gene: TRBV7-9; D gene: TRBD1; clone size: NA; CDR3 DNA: TGTGCCAGCAGCGTCACAGGGGGAGTTGGCTATGGCTACACCTTC; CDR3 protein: CASSVTGGVGYGYTF
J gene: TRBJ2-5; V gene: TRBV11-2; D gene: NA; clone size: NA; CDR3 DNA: TGTGCCAGCAGCCGTGGCGTACAAGAGACCCAGTACTTC; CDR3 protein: CASSRGVQETQYF
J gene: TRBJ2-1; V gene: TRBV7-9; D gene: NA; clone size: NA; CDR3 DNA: TGTGCCAGCAGCTTCAACGTAAACAATGAGCAGTTCTTC; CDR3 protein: CASSFNVNNEQFF
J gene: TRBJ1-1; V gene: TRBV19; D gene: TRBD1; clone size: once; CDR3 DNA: TGTGCCAGTAGTTCGGCAGGACAGGGGGCCGCTGAAGCTTTCTTT; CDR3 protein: CASSSAGQGAAEAFF